The present entry profiles one T cell receptor (beta chain) with its context. Its cognate antigen is unknown. The immunoSEQ assay was v3.0, run at survey level. Sequencing used immunoSEQ multiplex PCR; TCRdb keeps in-frame clones, though not all of them. Among 21,000 or so clones listed, around nine tenths were seen once. At least one PBMC sample before ART and at least two after were required. The sample originates from a study of long-term antiretroviral therapy in people with HIV. At the level of the study: Initial samples were collected about a decade before the 2015 immediate-ART recommendation.

Overall study results and limits: Pre-ART clonal expansion yielded clones that dominated the repertoire at all time points. Researchers lacked any data on ART adherence, viral resistance or therapy changes.

The source material was unsorted PBMCs, sampled 2.3 years after starting antiretroviral therapy. The origin of this receptor is a man aged 55 to 70 with HIV.

The CDR3 sequence: CASTGGQATGEAFF. In nucleotides, the CDR3 is TGTGCCAGCACAGGCGGACAGGCGACGGGAGAAGCTTTCTTT. The rearrangement uses TRBV6-1 and TRBJ1-1; 7 bases are a match to TRBD1. CDR1 and CDR2 from the germline V gene are MNHNS and SASEGT. The J segment lost 8 bases and the V segment lost 7 bases, leaving 13 bases of the junction unmatched. The CDR3 is made up of 14 amino acids.